Listed below are T cell receptor beta chains from one sample, sequenced in a study of blood T cell repertoires in COVID-19. Measured with immunoSEQ multiplex PCR; TCRdb has only the in-frame clones, and not every one. The table records about 72,000 clones, about nine tenths of them present only once. The sequencing sample was made of peripheral blood. The receptors stem from a human donor in a cohort sampled during active COVID-19. Each CDR3 is given with its conserved first and last residue. A D gene is named only where the DNA matches it firmly. Size values are once, few and many counts, or a class for expanded clones, and some rows have none.

d_gene,v_gene,j_gene,abundance,CDR3aa
.,TRBV29-1,TRBJ1-4,.,CSVQGINEKLFF
.,TRBV29-1,TRBJ2-2,.,CSVLRTGVNTGELFF
TRBD1,TRBV12-3/TRBV12-4,TRBJ1-1,.,CASSQIDREKAFF
TRBD1,TRBV19,TRBJ1-6,.,CASSMTGSHNSPLHF
TRBD1,TRBV9,TRBJ2-5,.,CASSMGQNQETQYF
.,TRBV11-3,TRBJ1-4,.,CASSSHSGSTNEKLFF
.,TRBV5-5,TRBJ1-3,once,CASSPGIAGNTIYF
TRBD1,TRBV7-8,TRBJ1-5,.,CASSFTGRGDQPQHF
TRBD2,TRBV19,TRBJ2-7,.,CANNHGRVEQYF
TRBD1,TRBV5-6,TRBJ2-7,.,CASSSPGQPTYEQYF
TRBD1,TRBV2,TRBJ1-3,.,CASNEQGALPGNTIYF
TRBD2,TRBV7-2,TRBJ2-5,.,CASSPGTSGRGAETQYF
TRBD2,TRBV5-1,TRBJ2-1,.,CASSPTGTTNNEQFF
.,TRBV30,TRBJ1-5,.,CAWSVPDQGKNQPQHF
TRBD1,TRBV9,TRBJ2-5,once,CASSPGGGQETQYF
TRBD1,TRBV19,TRBJ1-5,.,CASSDRVVQPQHF
.,TRBV6-1,TRBJ1-2,.,CASSELGGVEGGGYTF
.,TRBV7-9,TRBJ1-1,.,CASSLARIENTEAFF
TRBD1,TRBV28,TRBJ2-3,.,CASSPTGGPQYF
.,TRBV18,TRBJ2-3,.,CASSPIGGYYTDTQYF
.,TRBV29-1,TRBJ2-7,.,CSAKDSLPSYEQYF
TRBD2,TRBV10-2,TRBJ2-1,.,CASSESTAGGYNEQFF
.,TRBV4-3,TRBJ2-3,.,CASSPNPQADTQYF
TRBD1,TRBV7-2,TRBJ2-2,.,CASSPRQGRNTGELFF
.,TRBV10-1,TRBJ2-3,.,CASSDYLNTQYF
.,TRBV6-5,TRBJ1-5,.,CASSMAGSVNQPQHF
TRBD2,TRBV10-3,TRBJ2-7,.,CAITPGTSGAYEQYF
.,TRBV14,TRBJ1-1,once,CASSQGSLNTEAFF
TRBD2,TRBV7-2,TRBJ2-5,.,CASSFSGAGETQYF
TRBD1,TRBV4-1,TRBJ1-1,.,CASEIRQGMNTEAFF
TRBD1,TRBV5-1,TRBJ1-4,.,CASSQGQNNEKLFF
.,TRBV2,TRBJ2-5,.,CASSVSRGVMETQYF
.,TRBV6-5,TRBJ1-3,once,CASSRTLSGNTIYF
TRBD1,TRBV2,TRBJ2-2,once,CASSGQGMNTGELFF
TRBD1,TRBV29-1,TRBJ2-3,.,CSVEKAGGRGTDTQYF
TRBD2,TRBV19,TRBJ2-2,.,CASSPKGSGRARNTGELFF
TRBD2,TRBV6-2/TRBV6-3,TRBJ2-3,.,CASSYSTAGPRTDTQYF
.,TRBV27,TRBJ1-6,.,CASSLIRGNHSPLHF
TRBD2,TRBV5-1,TRBJ2-3,.,CASSGGLAGESDTQYF